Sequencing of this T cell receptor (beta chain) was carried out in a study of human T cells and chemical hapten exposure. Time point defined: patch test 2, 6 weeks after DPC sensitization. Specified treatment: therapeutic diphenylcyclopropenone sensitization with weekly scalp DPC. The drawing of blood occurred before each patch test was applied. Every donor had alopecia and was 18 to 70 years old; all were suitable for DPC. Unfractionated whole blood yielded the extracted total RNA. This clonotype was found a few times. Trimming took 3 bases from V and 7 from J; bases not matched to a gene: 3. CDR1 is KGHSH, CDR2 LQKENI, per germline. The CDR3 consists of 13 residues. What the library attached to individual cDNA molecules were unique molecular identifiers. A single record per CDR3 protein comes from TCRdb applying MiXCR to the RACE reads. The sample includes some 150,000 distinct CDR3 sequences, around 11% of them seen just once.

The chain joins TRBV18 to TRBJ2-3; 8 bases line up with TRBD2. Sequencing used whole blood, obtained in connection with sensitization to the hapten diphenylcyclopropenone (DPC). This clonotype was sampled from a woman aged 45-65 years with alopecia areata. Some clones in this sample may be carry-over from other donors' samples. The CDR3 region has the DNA TGTGCCAGCTCACCGACTAGCGTAAATACGCAGTATTTT. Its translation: CASSPTSVNTQYF.